This T cell receptor (beta chain) was retrieved from a study of CD8 T cells in ankylosing spondylitis (dated by TCRdb to the late 2010s). As for the study more broadly: T cell receptor beta repertoires were profiled in healthy donors and ankylosing spondylitis patients so that disease-linked TCR variants could be found. The full study cohort comprised approximately 23 ankylosing spondylitis patients and around 100 healthy donors. Samples of peripheral blood were taken, and for ankylosing spondylitis patients, synovial fluid was collected as well. Broader findings and caveats from the paper: In peripheral blood, the disease-linked clones were found at relatively low frequencies and had a CD8+ phenotype. Blood from ankylosing spondylitis patients appeared to be characterized by a TCR beta motif made up of fewer than ten highly homologous amino acid variants. Some of the motif variants had been reported before in the synovial fluid and blood of reactive arthritis patients, a finding that suggests common disease-initiation mechanisms. According to the report, matched synovial fluid samples from ankylosing spondylitis patients were significantly enriched for the disease-linked clones.

V is trimmed back by 9 bases and J by 0 bases, and the junction contains 10 bases that no gene match accounts for. From the cysteine up to the phenylalanine, the CDR3 has a length of 15 residues. The only DNA kept is the CDR3, 45 bases in frame from the first base. This clonotype was found a few times. There is no known antigen for this receptor. Within one base of it there is no much larger clone, and no base qualities were kept. Sequencing was carried out with an Illumina HiSeq 2500. Quantitative 5'-RACE with molecular barcodes was used to prepare TCR beta libraries. In the original analysis: A new computational method based on a probabilistic model of VDJ rearrangement was used to identify disease-linked TCR variants. Clones were called with MiXCR by TCRdb after fastp trimmed the public reads at Q25, and only in-frame beta chains were retained. Entries are consolidated by CDR3 protein sequence, retaining the most common genes and DNA. For this entry, the V and J calls and clone size follow TCRdb and not the study's own pipeline. This sample has over 600,000 distinct CDR3 sequences in its table, and 15% to 20% of those were observed once. The ten largest clones take up 15% to 20% of the sample.

The specimen was blood, either unsorted or a sorted T cell fraction (not recorded which). The TCR originated in a male donor with ankylosing spondylitis. The V and J genes are TRBV12-3 or TRBV12-4 and TRBJ2-7, and TRBD2 aligns with 8 junction nucleotides. The CDR3 protein sequence reads: CASSFAGGNSYEQYF. At the DNA level, the sequence is TGTGCCAGTTCATTCGCGGGGGGAAACTCCTACGAGCAGTACTTC.